This T cell receptor (beta chain) was sequenced for a study of vaccination and CD4 T cells after COVID-19. Treatment: approximately nine-day PBMC culture with coronavirus spike peptide pools or control peptides (ViraFEST assay). Peptide pools at roughly 10 ug/ml stimulated under 2.5 million PBMCs per well with approximately 9.1 IU/ml IL-2. The Oncomine TCR Beta short-read assay sequenced DNA from cultured CD4+ T cells. TCRdb itself ran the PCR reads through MiXCR, one entry per CDR3 protein. The sample gives about 7,100 distinct CDR3 sequences, roughly 73% of which show up once; about a sixth is in the top ten. This clonotype was seen only once. The target antigen is unknown. This CDR3 is 11 amino acids long. Germline values: CDR1 WNHNN, CDR2 SYGVQD (reference sequence). The V end lost 11 bases, the J end lost 4 bases, and 9 bases lay between the germline ends.

Sequenced sample: CD4+ T cells from blood, cultured in vitro. The rearrangement links TRBV10-1 to TRBJ1-3; no definite D call. The clonotype was recovered from a human donor who had recovered from COVID-19. CDR3 sequence reads: CASQGGNTIYF. The CDR3 DNA is TGCGCCTCCCAAGGGGGAAACACCATATATTTT.